The rows below give T cell receptor beta chains drawn from one sample of a study of T-cell reconstitution after alpha-beta-depleted transplantation in children. TCRdb reprocessed the PCR reads with MiXCR, giving one entry per CDR3 protein. The profile covers about 130,000 distinct CDR3 sequences, with 9.5% to 10% appearing a single time and nearly 25% taken by the ten largest. Sequenced here: PBMCs, mostly from graft donor cells, sampled 180 days after TCRalphabeta/CD19-depleted stem cell transplant. These receptors were collected from a girl under three years old who had a stem cell transplant for combined immunodeficiency, so the T cells may come from the graft donor. Both conserved end residues are part of each CDR3. D genes are given only for firm matches. Expanded clones get a size class; other rows say once, few or many, or leave the size out.

TRBD2 | TRBJ2-5 | few | TRBV29-1 | CSVDGLAVNQETQYF | TGCAGCGTTGATGGACTAGCGGTAAACCAAGAGACCCAGTACTTC
TRBD1 | TRBJ2-5 | few | TRBV20-1 | CSARGRGETQYF | TGCAGTGCTAGGGGCAGGGGGGAGACCCAGTACTTC
TRBD1 | TRBJ2-7 | few | TRBV5-1 | CASSPRGTGAYEQYF | TGCGCCAGCAGCCCGCGGGGGACAGGGGCCTACGAGCAGTACTTC
- | TRBJ1-3 | - | TRBV10-3 | CAISGDGGPFSGNTIYF | TGTGCCATCAGTGGGGACGGAGGACCATTCTCTGGAAACACCATATATTTT
- | TRBJ2-7 | many | TRBV5-6 | CASSIPPGFGEQYF | TGTGCCAGCAGTATACCCCCGGGGTTCGGCGAGCAGTACTTC
TRBD2 | TRBJ2-3 | few | TRBV7-9 | CASSPRRGGRVTDTQYF | TGTGCCAGCAGCCCGCGACGGGGGGGCCGAGTCACAGATACGCAGTATTTT
TRBD2 | TRBJ2-3 | - | TRBV18 | CASSPSGTPDTQYF | TGTGCCAGCTCACCAAGCGGGACTCCAGATACGCAGTATTTT
- | TRBJ2-7 | - | TRBV4-3 | CASSRNGHNYEQYF | TGCGCCAGCAGCCGAAACGGACATAACTACGAGCAGTACTTC
TRBD2 | TRBJ2-7 | - | TRBV11-2 | CASTPGQGGLAGIYEQYF | TGTGCCAGCACCCCCGGACAGGGCGGACTAGCGGGGATCTACGAGCAGTACTTC
TRBD1 | TRBJ1-4 | - | TRBV7-2 | CASSSRTGEEKLFF | TGTGCCAGCAGCTCCCGGACAGGGGAAGAAAAACTGTTTTTT
- | TRBJ1-5 | - | TRBV12-3/TRBV12-4 | CASSPFLLGSNQPQHF | TGTGCCAGCAGTCCCTTTTTGTTAGGGAGCAATCAGCCCCAGCATTTT
TRBD1 | TRBJ1-5 | - | TRBV18 | CASSPIGQGNQPQHF | TGTGCCAGCTCACCAATAGGACAGGGGAATCAGCCCCAGCATTTT
TRBD1 | TRBJ2-1 | - | TRBV7-2 | CASSLAQGAPNEQFF | TGTGCCAGCAGCTTAGCCCAGGGGGCCCCCAATGAGCAGTTCTTC
- | TRBJ2-7 | few | TRBV7-8 | CASSPGSEQYF | TGTGCCAGCAGCCCAGGGTCCGAGCAGTACTTC
- | TRBJ2-1 | - | TRBV21-1 | CASSPGAEQFF | TGTGCCAGCAGCCCAGGGGCTGAGCAGTTCTTC
TRBD2 | TRBJ2-4 | few | TRBV20-1 | CSAMALAVAKNIQYF | TGCAGTGCCATGGCCCTAGCGGTCGCCAAAAACATTCAGTACTTC
TRBD1 | TRBJ1-1 | few | TRBV5-1 | CASSGQGAGITEAFF | TGCGCCAGCAGCGGACAGGGGGCCGGGATCACTGAAGCTTTCTTT
- | TRBJ2-1 | - | TRBV12-3/TRBV12-4 | CASSLNGPLWDEQFF | TGTGCCAGCAGTTTAAATGGCCCCCTCTGGGATGAGCAGTTCTTC
- | TRBJ1-4 | - | TRBV20-1 | CSARQLGNEKLFF | TGCAGTGCTAGGCAATTGGGGAATGAAAAACTGTTTTTT
- | TRBJ1-5 | many | TRBV7-2 | CASSLDGQPQHF | TGTGCCAGCAGCTTAGACGGACAGCCCCAGCATTTT
- | TRBJ2-7 | - | TRBV4-3 | CASSQVQGTGEQYF | TGCGCCAGCAGCCAAGTCCAGGGGACGGGCGAGCAGTACTTC
TRBD2 | TRBJ2-1 | few | TRBV12-3/TRBV12-4 | CASTAGTSRGIEQFF | TGTGCCAGCACCGCCGGGACTAGCAGAGGTATTGAGCAGTTCTTC
- | TRBJ2-7 | few | TRBV10-3 | CAISESVAGTFYEQYF | TGTGCCATCAGTGAGTCGGTGGCAGGTACTTTCTACGAGCAGTACTTC
- | TRBJ2-7 | few | TRBV20-1 | CSARGQRSLEQYF | TGCAGTGCTAGAGGGCAGCGTAGTCTCGAGCAGTACTTC
- | TRBJ2-7 | few | TRBV4-3 | CASSQGRDLSYEQYF | TGCGCCAGCAGCCAAGGCCGGGACCTCTCCTACGAGCAGTACTTC
TRBD2 | TRBJ2-1 | - | TRBV6-2/TRBV6-3 | CASSSSGGLGYEQFF | TGTGCCAGCAGTTCTAGCGGGGGACTCGGGTATGAGCAGTTCTTC
TRBD1 | TRBJ1-4 | few | TRBV29-1 | CSVRQGGEKLFF | TGCAGCGTACGACAGGGCGGTGAAAAACTGTTTTTT
- | TRBJ1-1 | - | TRBV5-1 | CASSLNANTEPFF | TGCGCCAGCAGCTTGAACGCTAACACTGAACCTTTCTTT
- | TRBJ2-7 | few | TRBV25-1 | CASSVGPSVLHEQYF | TGTGCCAGCAGTGTGGGTCCCTCGGTCCTCCACGAGCAGTACTTC
TRBD2 | TRBJ2-3 | - | TRBV6-1 | CASRTSSGLAPDTQYF | TGTGCCAGCAGAACCTCTAGCGGTTTAGCGCCAGATACGCAGTATTTT
- | TRBJ1-4 | - | TRBV7-6 | CASSQGLNEKLFF | TGTGCCAGCAGCCAGGGACTCAATGAAAAACTGTTTTTT
- | TRBJ2-7 | few | TRBV5-1 | CASSSVLRPTTWEQYF | TGCGCCAGCAGCTCGGTCCTTCGTCCTACTACTTGGGAGCAGTACTTC
- | TRBJ2-5 | - | TRBV20-1 | CSASARGETQYF | TGCAGTGCTAGCGCCAGGGGAGAGACCCAGTACTTC
- | TRBJ1-4 | few | TRBV12-3/TRBV12-4 | CASSLRGATNEKLFF | TGTGCCAGCAGTTTAAGAGGGGCAACTAATGAAAAACTGTTTTTT
- | TRBJ2-5 | few | TRBV4-3 | CASAALGEETQYF | TGCGCCAGCGCTGCACTCGGGGAGGAGACCCAGTACTTC
- | TRBJ2-1 | - | TRBV14 | CASSQHGGTLIGEQFF | TGTGCCAGCAGCCAACACGGCGGGACACTGATAGGTGAGCAGTTCTTC
- | TRBJ2-7 | few | TRBV10-3 | CAISDIMSSYEQYF | TGTGCCATCAGTGACATAATGAGCTCCTACGAGCAGTACTTC
- | TRBJ1-1 | few | TRBV12-3/TRBV12-4 | CASTPGEGWNTEAFF | TGTGCCAGCACCCCCGGGGAGGGGTGGAACACTGAAGCTTTCTTT
TRBD1 | TRBJ1-1 | few | TRBV12-3/TRBV12-4 | CASSPLYRGSNTEAFF | TGTGCCAGCAGCCCCCTCTACAGGGGGTCGAACACTGAAGCTTTCTTT
TRBD1 | TRBJ2-7 | - | TRBV28 | CASSLPQQGLGAYEQYF | TGTGCCAGCAGTTTGCCCCAACAGGGGCTGGGGGCCTACGAGCAGTACTTC
- | TRBJ1-5 | - | TRBV28 | CASSFQNQPQHF | TGTGCCAGCAGTTTTCAGAATCAGCCCCAGCATTTT